The 26 T cell receptor beta chains below were found in one sample sequenced in a study of molecular identifiers for immune sequencing clone quantification. TCRdb reprocessed the PCR reads with MiXCR, giving one entry per CDR3 protein. Of some 320,000 distinct CDR3 sequences detected, over 20% appear once; the ten largest clones hold approximately 0.85%. Sequencing input: naive CD8+ T cells from blood, with Jurkat cell RNA spiked in. Sample subset: FACS-sorted CD8+CD4-CCR7+CD45RA+ naive T cells. The receptors derive from a human donor in good health. Some libraries in this study had Jurkat cell RNA spiked in.

Ten or more counts support this clonotype. The rearrangement uses TRBV28 and TRBJ1-5; 7 positions agree with TRBD1. Unmatched junction bases numbered 13, after V lost 5 bases and J lost 0 bases. CDR3 size: 18 residues. From germline, CDR1 is MDHEN and CDR2 SYDVKM. CDR3 protein: CASSQQGPWEGSNQPQHF. The CDR3 DNA reads TGTGCCAGCAGTCAACAGGGGCCCTGGGAGGGTAGCAATCAGCCCCAGCATTTT.

This clonotype has ten or more counts. The chain has TRBV20-1 and TRBJ1-2; a weak D match, TRBD1 (6 bases). V dropped 7 bases and J dropped 4 bases, with 16 bases sitting between them. The CDR3 is 13 amino acids. The germline V gene encodes CDR1 DFQATT and CDR2 SNEGSKA (reference sequence). The CDR3 region is CSGGIQGGYGYTF. The CDR3 region has the DNA TGCAGTGGAGGCATACAAGGGGGCTATGGCTACACCTTC.

There are many counts of this clonotype. The rearrangement joins TRBV2 to TRBJ2-3; no clear D. The germline CDR1 and CDR2 sequences are SNHLY and FYNNEI. The V end was cut by 6 bases, the J end by 2 bases, with 6 bases between. The CDR3 consists of 12 residues. The CDR3 sequence: CASRGYTDTQYF. CDR3 sequence (DNA): TGTGCCAGCAGGGGATACACAGATACGCAGTATTTT.

Concerning this clonotype itself: One base away lies a much larger clone, so this may be a sequencing read error. The chain combines TRBV6-5 with TRBJ2-2; weak D call: TRBD1 (6 bases). This CDR3 region has 15 residues. V dropped 7 bases and J dropped 4 bases, with 16 bases sitting between them. Per germline, CDR1 MNHEY and CDR2 SVGAGI. The DNA for the CDR3 is TGTGCCAGCAATTGGGGGCTAGCTGGCACCGGGGAGCTGTTTTTT. Protein product: CASNWGLAGTGELFF.

The sample holds many counts of this clonotype. This chain connects TRBV4-1 to TRBJ2-1; D uncertain. The germline V gene has CDR1 MGHRA and CDR2 YSYEKL. The V and J ends lost 0 bases and 4 bases respectively, with 13 bases between them. The CDR3 contains 16 residues. In DNA, the CDR3 is TGCGCCAGCAGCCAAGATTCGGCGAACCTATACAATGAGCAGTTCTTC. Its translation is CASSQDSANLYNEQFF.

Turning to this clonotype: This may come from a read error, since a much larger clone is one base off. The genes are TRBV6-2 or TRBV6-3 and TRBJ2-7; a weak D match, TRBD2 (5 bases). The germline CDR1 and CDR2 sequences are MNHEY and SVGEGT. The V gene lost 2 bases and the J gene lost 5 bases, with 13 bases spanning the gap. This CDR3 has 14 amino acids. CDR3 sequence (DNA): TGTGCCAGCAGTTACGCCGAGGGTGCCCACGAGCAGTACTTC. Translation gives CASSYAEGAHEQYF.

This clonotype was counted at least ten times. The rearrangement links TRBV5-5 to TRBJ1-2; D gene ambiguous. With 4 bases removed from V and 3 bases from J, the gap between germline ends came to 19 bases. Germline-derived CDR1 and CDR2 are SGHKS and YYEKEE (reference sequence). This CDR3 is 16 amino acids long. DNA for the CDR3: TGTGCCAGCAGCCCCTATCACCTTAGTCTTGACTATGGCTACACCTTC. Its translation is CASSPYHLSLDYGYTF.

This clonotype was observed once. J is TRBJ2-2 and V is TRBV20-1; 7 nucleotides agree with TRBD2. Germline V gene sequence: CDR1 DFQATT, CDR2 SNEGSKA (reference sequence). With V trimmed by 0 bases and J by 1 base, 5 bases remained unmatched. CDR3 length equals 16 residues. CDR3 sequence reads: CSARDTGLRNTGELFF. Written as DNA, the CDR3 is TGCAGTGCTAGAGACACGGGACTAAGGAACACCGGGGAGCTGTTTTTT.

This clonotype has only a few counts. The V gene is TRBV18, the J gene TRBJ2-1; D not resolved. The CDR3 is 17 amino acids. The germline V gene has CDR1 KGHSH and CDR2 LQKENI. V was trimmed by 4 bases and J by 1 base, leaving 17 bases between them. The DNA of the CDR3 is TGTGCCAGCTCACTAAAGGATGAGCCACAATCCTACAATGAGCAGTTCTTC. This gives the protein CASSLKDEPQSYNEQFF.

This clonotype was found many times. The chain combines TRBV7-8 with TRBJ2-1; D assignment may be TRBD1 or TRBD2 (6 bases each). The CDR3 is 16 residues long. Germline CDR1 SGHVS, CDR2 FQNEAQ. Trimming took off 5 bases at V and 6 bases at J, with 20 bases between the two ends. The CDR3 DNA sequence: TGTGCCAGCAGCCAAGAGTGGGGGGCATGGGCCAATGAGCAGTTCTTC. This translates into CASSQEWGAWANEQFF.

This clonotype came up a few times. The chain carries TRBV11-3 and TRBJ2-7; D may be TRBD2 (6 bases). Trimming stripped 11 bases from V and 3 bases from J, with 17 bases between. The CDR3 is 13 residues long. Germline CDR1 SGHNT, CDR2 YENEEA. The chain's CDR3 is CAPLWGVGYEQYF. For the CDR3, the DNA is TGTGCCCCTCTCTGGGGGGTCGGCTACGAGCAGTACTTC. The variable domain in full, completed from reference TRBV11-3 and TRBJ2-7, reads EAGVVQSPRYKIIEKKQPVAFWCNPISGHNTLYWYLQNLGQGPELLIRYENEEAVDDSQLPKDRFSAERLKGVDSTLKIQPAELGDSAVYLCAPLWGVGYEQYFGPGTRLTVT.

This clonotype was seen ten or more times. The chain has TRBV20-1 and TRBJ2-7; D may match TRBD1 or TRBD2 (5 bases each). V gave up 5 bases and J gave up 4 bases, with 18 bases separating them. The length of the CDR3 is 14 residues. Germline V gives CDR1 DFQATT, CDR2 SNEGSKA (reference sequence). The DNA for the CDR3 is TGCAGTGCTCTGCTAGGACTTGGGGGTTACGAGCAGTACTTC. This sequence encodes CSALLGLGGYEQYF.

This clonotype has a handful of counts. The chain carries TRBV6-2 or TRBV6-3 and TRBJ1-5; D is unresolved. The V end was cut by 7 bases, the J end by 1 base, with 11 bases between. Germline values: CDR1 MNHEY, CDR2 SVGEGT. The CDR3 is 14 amino acids. CDR3 coding DNA: TGTGCCAGCAAGGAGTGGCGGAGCAATCAGCCCCAGCATTTT. It codes for CASKEWRSNQPQHF.

About this clonotype: A read error may be the cause here, since a much bigger clone is one base away. The chain combines TRBV20-1 with TRBJ1-1; D possibly corresponds to TRBD1 (6 bases). Germline V gene sequence: CDR1 DFQATT, CDR2 SNEGSKA (reference sequence). The V and J ends lost 6 bases and 6 bases respectively, with 14 bases between them. The CDR3 runs to 12 residues. The CDR3 sequence: CSAITGPSEAFF. DNA for the CDR3: TGCAGTGCAATCACAGGGCCCTCTGAAGCTTTCTTT.

In its sample, this clonotype was seen many times. This rearrangement joins TRBV28 to TRBJ2-3, with D maybe TRBD1 (5 bases). CDR1 MDHEN and CDR2 SYDVKM come from the germline V gene. V was cut by 5 bases and J by 6 bases, with 9 bases left in between. This CDR3 has 12 residues. CDR3 coding DNA: TGTGCCAGCAGTAGATGGGGCGATACGCAGTATTTT. The encoded protein is CASSRWGDTQYF.

Ten or more counts support this clonotype. V and J are TRBV5-4 and TRBJ1-4; D not resolved. Trimming cost V 7 bases and J 0 bases, with 16 bases left between them. In germline, CDR1 is SGHNT, CDR2 YYREEE (reference sequence). The CDR3 covers 16 residues. The CDR3 DNA is TGTGCCAGCTCACAAGGTTACGGGGCAACTAATGAAAAACTGTTTTTT. Its protein is CASSQGYGATNEKLFF.

V gene TRBV4-1 combines with J gene TRBJ1-4; D is uncertain. V lost 8 bases to trimming and J lost 6 bases, with 19 bases between them. Germline CDR1 MGHRA, CDR2 YSYEKL. The CDR3 runs 15 residues. CDR3 protein: CASGLPEGSHEKLFF. The CDR3 region has the DNA TGCGCCAGCGGCCTTCCTGAGGGCAGCCATGAAAAACTGTTTTTT.

This clonotype was counted ten times or more. V gene TRBV27 combines with J gene TRBJ2-3, with D possibly called TRBD1 or TRBD2 (5 bases each). There are 13 residues in the CDR3. CDR1 and CDR2 (germline): MNHEY, SMNVEV (reference sequence). The V and J ends lost 5 bases and 4 bases respectively, with 10 bases between them. The CDR3, as DNA: TGTGCCAGCAGTGGGACGTGGGCAGATACGCAGTATTTT. Its translation is CASSGTWADTQYF.

This clonotype was recorded at least ten times. The gene calls are TRBV12-3 or TRBV12-4 and TRBJ2-5; D might be TRBD2 (5 bases). The CDR3 runs to 15 residues. V gave up 5 bases and J gave up 5 bases, with 18 bases separating them. CDR3 residues: CASSMRQTSGETQYF. The DNA of the CDR3 is TGTGCCAGCAGTATGAGGCAGACCTCGGGGGAGACCCAGTACTTC.

This clonotype has ten or more counts. The gene calls are TRBV6-2 or TRBV6-3 and TRBJ1-5; D unresolved. Germline V lookup: CDR1 MNHEY, CDR2 SVGEGT. Trimming shortened V by 11 bases and J by 6 bases, and 11 bases separated the two germline ends. The CDR3 extends over 11 amino acids. The CDR3 loop reads CAPKSGQPQHF. The CDR3 DNA reads as TGTGCCCCAAAATCCGGTCAGCCCCAGCATTTT.

At least ten counts were recorded for this clonotype. The chain links TRBV13 to TRBJ2-1; D gene uncertain. Germline CDR1 reads PRHDT; CDR2 reads FYEKMQ (reference sequence). Trimming removed 5 bases from V and 0 bases from J, with 14 bases in between. The CDR3 consists of 16 residues. CDR3 protein: CASSPPGSSSYNEQFF. Here the CDR3 DNA reads TGTGCCAGCAGCCCCCCCGGGTCGAGCTCCTACAATGAGCAGTTCTTC.

Comments on this clonotype: A much larger clonotype is one base distant, so this may be a read error. This chain connects TRBV4-3 to TRBJ2-5; D is unresolved. Germline lookup yields CDR1 LGHNA and CDR2 YSLEER. V dropped 3 bases and J dropped 9 bases, with 26 bases sitting between them. The CDR3 contains 17 residues. CDR3 sequence: CASSHSHNLGLKRPQYF. The DNA for the CDR3 is TGCGCCAGCAGCCACTCCCACAACCTAGGTCTCAAGAGACCCCAGTACTTC.

This clonotype was seen ten or more times. J is TRBJ2-5 and V is TRBV13; D may match TRBD1 or TRBD2 (5 bases each). The germline V gene encodes CDR1 PRHDT and CDR2 FYEKMQ (reference sequence). The CDR3 is 14 amino acids. V lost 1 base and J 7 bases, leaving 13 bases between the germline ends. The chain's CDR3 is CASSLEFPGATQYF. The CDR3 DNA sequence: TGTGCCAGCAGCTTAGAATTCCCCGGGGCGACCCAGTACTTC. The complete variable domain, with remaining parts taken from reference TRBV13 and TRBJ2-5, reads AAGVIQSPRHLIKEKRETATLKCYPIPRHDTVYWYQQGPGQDPQFLISFYEKMQSDKGSIPDRFSAQQFSDYHSELNMSSLELGDSALYFCASSLEFPGATQYFGPGTRLLVL.

This clonotype was seen a few times. The V and J genes are TRBV11-1 and TRBJ2-7; no firm D call. V dropped 2 bases and J dropped 7 bases, with 12 bases sitting between them. Germline V CDR1 and CDR2: SGHAT, FQDESV (reference sequence). CDR3 length: 13 amino acids. CDR3 region: CASSLISGWEQYF. The CDR3 DNA sequence: TGTGCCAGCAGCTTAATTTCAGGTTGGGAGCAGTACTTC. The variable domain in full, with the rest retrieved from reference TRBV11-1 and TRBJ2-7, is EAEVAQSPRYKITEKSQAVAFWCDPISGHATLYWYRQILGQGPELLVQFQDESVVDDSQLPKDRFSAERLKGVDSTLKIQPAELGDSAMYLCASSLISGWEQYFGPGTRLTVT.

This clonotype was seen repeatedly, ten times or more. The gene calls are TRBV6-5 and TRBJ1-1; D is undetermined. V was clipped by 8 bases and J by 2 bases, with 18 bases between them. This CDR3 has 15 amino acids. The germline gives CDR1 MNHEY, CDR2 SVGAGI. CDR3 nucleotide sequence: TGTGCCAGCTCCATTTTGCGTCGGGGAAACACTGAAGCTTTCTTT. It specifies CASSILRRGNTEAFF.

This clonotype was detected many times. The rearrangement uses TRBV30 and TRBJ1-1; D is unclear. Trimming removed 0 bases at V and 6 bases at J, with 8 bases between. Germline loops: CDR1 GTSNPN, CDR2 SVGIG (reference sequence). The CDR3 runs to 12 residues. The CDR3: CAWSVIHSEAFF. DNA for the CDR3: TGTGCCTGGAGTGTAATCCACTCTGAAGCTTTCTTT.